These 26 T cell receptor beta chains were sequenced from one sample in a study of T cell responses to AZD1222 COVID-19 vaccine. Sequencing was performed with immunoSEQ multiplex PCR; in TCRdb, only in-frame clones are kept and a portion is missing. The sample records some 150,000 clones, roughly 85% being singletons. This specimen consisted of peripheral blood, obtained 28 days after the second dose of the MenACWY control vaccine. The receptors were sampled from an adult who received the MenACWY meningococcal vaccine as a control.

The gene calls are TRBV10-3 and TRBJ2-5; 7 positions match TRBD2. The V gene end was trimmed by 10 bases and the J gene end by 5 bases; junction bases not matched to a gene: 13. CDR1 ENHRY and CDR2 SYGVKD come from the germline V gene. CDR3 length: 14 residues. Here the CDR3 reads CATRPREESETQYF. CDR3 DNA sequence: TGTGCCACGCGCCCTCGGGAGGAGTCGGAGACCCAGTACTTC.

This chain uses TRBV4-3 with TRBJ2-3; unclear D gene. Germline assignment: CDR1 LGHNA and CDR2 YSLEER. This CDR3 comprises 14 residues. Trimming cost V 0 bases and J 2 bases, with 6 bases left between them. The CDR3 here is CASSQDKNTDTQYF. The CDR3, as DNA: TGCGCCAGCAGCCAAGATAAGAACACAGATACGCAGTATTTT.

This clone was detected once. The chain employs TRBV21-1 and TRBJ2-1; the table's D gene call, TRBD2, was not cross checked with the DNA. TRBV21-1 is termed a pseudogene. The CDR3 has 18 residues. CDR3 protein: CASSKDRPAGVVSHEQFF. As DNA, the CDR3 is TGTGCCAGCAGCAAAGATAGGCCAGCGGGAGTGGTCTCCCATGAGCAGTTCTTC.

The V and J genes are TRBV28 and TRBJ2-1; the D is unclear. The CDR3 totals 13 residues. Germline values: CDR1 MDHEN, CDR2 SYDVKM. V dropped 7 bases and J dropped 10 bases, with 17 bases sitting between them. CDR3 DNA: TGTGCCAGCACTATCAGTACCGTCGGGGAGCAGTTCTTC. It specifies CASTISTVGEQFF.

CDR3 bases: TGCGCCAGCACCCCGAGGGGTGCTGGAAACACCATATATTTT. As protein: CASTPRGAGNTIYF. V gene TRBV10-2 combines with J gene TRBJ1-3, with D possibly being TRBD1 (5 bases). The CDR3 is 14 residues long. V was pared by 7 bases and J by 2 bases, with 12 bases between. CDR1 is WSHSY, CDR2 SAAADI, per germline.

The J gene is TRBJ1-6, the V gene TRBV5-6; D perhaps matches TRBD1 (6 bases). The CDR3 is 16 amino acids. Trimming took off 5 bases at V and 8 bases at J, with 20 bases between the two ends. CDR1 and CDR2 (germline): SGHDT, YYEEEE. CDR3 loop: CASSWDSRAGDSPLHF. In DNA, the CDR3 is TGTGCCAGCAGTTGGGACTCCCGGGCAGGGGATTCACCCCTCCACTTT. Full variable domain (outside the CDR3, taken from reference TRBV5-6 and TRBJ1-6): DAGVTQSPTHLIKTRGQQVTLRCSPKSGHDTVSWYQQALGQGPQFIFQYYEEEERQRGNFPDRFSGHQFPNYSSELNVNALLLGDSALYLCASSWDSRAGDSPLHFGNGTRLTVT.

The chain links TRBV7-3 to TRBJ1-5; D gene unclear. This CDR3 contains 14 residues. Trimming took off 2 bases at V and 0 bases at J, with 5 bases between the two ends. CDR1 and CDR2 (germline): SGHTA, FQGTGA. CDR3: CASSLGNSNQPQHF. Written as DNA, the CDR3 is TGTGCCAGCAGCTTAGGAAATAGCAATCAGCCCCAGCATTTT.

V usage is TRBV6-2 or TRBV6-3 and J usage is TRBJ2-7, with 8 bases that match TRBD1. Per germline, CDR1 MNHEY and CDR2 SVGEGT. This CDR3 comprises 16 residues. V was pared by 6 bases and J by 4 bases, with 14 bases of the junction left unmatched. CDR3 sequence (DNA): TGTGCCAGCAGCCCCAACGGTGACAGGGGACGGTACGAGCAGTACTTC. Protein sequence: CASSPNGDRGRYEQYF.

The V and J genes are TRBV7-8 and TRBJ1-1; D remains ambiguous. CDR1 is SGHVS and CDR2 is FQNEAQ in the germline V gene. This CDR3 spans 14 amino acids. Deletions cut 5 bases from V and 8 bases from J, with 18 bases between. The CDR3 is CASSRQTAFVEAFF. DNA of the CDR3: TGTGCCAGCAGCCGCCAAACGGCCTTTGTCGAAGCTTTCTTT.

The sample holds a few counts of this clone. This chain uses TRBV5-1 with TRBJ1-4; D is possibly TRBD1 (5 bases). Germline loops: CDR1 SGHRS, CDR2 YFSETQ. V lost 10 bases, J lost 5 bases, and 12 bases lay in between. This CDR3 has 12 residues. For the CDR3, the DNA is TGCGCCTCTAGACAGCCAAATGAAAAACTGTTTTTT. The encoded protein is CASRQPNEKLFF.

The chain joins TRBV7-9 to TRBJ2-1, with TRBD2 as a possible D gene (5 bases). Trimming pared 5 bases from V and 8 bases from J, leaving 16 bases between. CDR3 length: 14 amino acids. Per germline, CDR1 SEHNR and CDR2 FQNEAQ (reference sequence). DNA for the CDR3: TGTGCCAGCAGCGTAGGGAGTAATGTGCATGAGCAGTTCTTC. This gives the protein CASSVGSNVHEQFF.

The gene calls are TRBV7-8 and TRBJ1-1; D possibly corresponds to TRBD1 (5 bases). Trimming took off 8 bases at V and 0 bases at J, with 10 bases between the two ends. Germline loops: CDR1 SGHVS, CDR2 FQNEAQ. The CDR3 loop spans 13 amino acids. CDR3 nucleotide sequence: TGTGCCAGCTTCCGGGGGGTGAACACTGAAGCTTTCTTT. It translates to CASFRGVNTEAFF.

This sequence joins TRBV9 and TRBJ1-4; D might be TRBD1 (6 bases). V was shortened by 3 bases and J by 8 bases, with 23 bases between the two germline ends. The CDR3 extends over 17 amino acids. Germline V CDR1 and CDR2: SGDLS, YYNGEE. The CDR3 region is CASSEGDRRTRSEKLFF. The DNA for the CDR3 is TGTGCCAGCAGCGAGGGGGACCGAAGGACCCGAAGCGAAAAACTGTTTTTT.

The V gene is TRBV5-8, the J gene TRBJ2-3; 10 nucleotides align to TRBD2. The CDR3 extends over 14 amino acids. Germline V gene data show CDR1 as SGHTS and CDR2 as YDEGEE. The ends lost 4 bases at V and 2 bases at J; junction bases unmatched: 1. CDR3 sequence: CASSLAGVTDTQYF. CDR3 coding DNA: TGTGCCAGCAGCCTAGCGGGGGTCACAGATACGCAGTATTTT.

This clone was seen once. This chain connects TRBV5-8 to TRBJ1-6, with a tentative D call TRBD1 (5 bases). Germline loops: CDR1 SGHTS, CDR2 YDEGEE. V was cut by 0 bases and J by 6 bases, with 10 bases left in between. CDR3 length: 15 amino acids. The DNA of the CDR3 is TGTGCCAGCAGCTTGGACCCAGGGCTTAATTCACCCCTCCACTTT. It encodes CASSLDPGLNSPLHF.

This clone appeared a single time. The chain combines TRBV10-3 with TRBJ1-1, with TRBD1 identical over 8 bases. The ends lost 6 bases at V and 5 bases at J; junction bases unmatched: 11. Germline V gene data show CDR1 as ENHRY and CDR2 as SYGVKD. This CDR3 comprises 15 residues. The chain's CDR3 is CAISRDRIRGTEAFF. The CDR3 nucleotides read TGTGCCATCAGCCGGGACAGGATCAGAGGAACTGAAGCTTTCTTT.

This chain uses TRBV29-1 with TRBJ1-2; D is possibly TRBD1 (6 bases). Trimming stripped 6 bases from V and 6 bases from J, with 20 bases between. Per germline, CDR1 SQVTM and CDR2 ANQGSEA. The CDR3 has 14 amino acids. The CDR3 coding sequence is TGCAGCGTCGAGCACCGCAGGGGCGTAAATGGCTACACCTTC. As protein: CSVEHRRGVNGYTF.

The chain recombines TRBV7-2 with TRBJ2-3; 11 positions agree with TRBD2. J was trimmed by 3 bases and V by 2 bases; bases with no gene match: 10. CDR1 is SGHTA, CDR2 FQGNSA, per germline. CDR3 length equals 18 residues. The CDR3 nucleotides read TGTGCCAGCAGCTTATCTGTAGGGGCTAGCGGGAGGACAGATACGCAGTATTTT. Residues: CASSLSVGASGRTDTQYF.

The CDR3 loop is CSVAPPFDPGVGQAFF. The DNA of the CDR3 is TGCAGCGTCGCTCCCCCCTTTGATCCAGGGGTTGGGCAGGCTTTCTTT. This chain uses TRBV29-1 with TRBJ1-1; D perhaps matches TRBD1 (6 bases). The CDR3 covers 16 residues. Trimming took off 6 bases at V and 11 bases at J, with 31 bases between the two ends. Germline V lookup: CDR1 SQVTM, CDR2 ANQGSEA.

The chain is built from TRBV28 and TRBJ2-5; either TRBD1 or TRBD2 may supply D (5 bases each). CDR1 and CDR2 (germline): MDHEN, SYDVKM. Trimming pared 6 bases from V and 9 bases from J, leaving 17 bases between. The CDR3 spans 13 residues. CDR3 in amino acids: CASSSGTPMAQYF. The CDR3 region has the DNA TGTGCCAGCAGCTCAGGGACCCCGATGGCCCAGTACTTC.

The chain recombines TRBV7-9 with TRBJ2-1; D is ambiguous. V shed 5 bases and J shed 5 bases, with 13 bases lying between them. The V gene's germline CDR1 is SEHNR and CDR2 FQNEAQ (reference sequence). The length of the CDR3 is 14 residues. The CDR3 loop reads CASSPVPGNNEQFF. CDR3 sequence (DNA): TGTGCCAGCAGCCCAGTACCGGGTAACAATGAGCAGTTCTTC.

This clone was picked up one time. Here the CDR3 DNA reads TGTGCCAGCAGTGCCCCCGGCGGCTATGGCTACACCTTC. Its protein product is CASSAPGGYGYTF. J is TRBJ1-2 and V is TRBV6-4; D unresolved. Germline V CDR1 and CDR2: MRHNA, SNTAGT. V lost 4 bases and J 4 bases, leaving 10 bases between the germline ends. This CDR3 comprises 13 residues.

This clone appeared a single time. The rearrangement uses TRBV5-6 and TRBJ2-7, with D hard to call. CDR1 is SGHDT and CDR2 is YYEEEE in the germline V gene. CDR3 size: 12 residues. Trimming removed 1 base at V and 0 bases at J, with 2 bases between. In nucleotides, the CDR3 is TGTGCCAGCAGCTTGTCCTCCTACGAGCAGTACGTC. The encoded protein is CASSLSSYEQYV.

The CDR3 nucleotides are TGTGCCATCAGTGAGCGACAAAACACTGAAGCTTTCTTT. Translation gives CAISERQNTEAFF. This chain connects TRBV10-3 to TRBJ1-1; no firm D call. CDR1 is ENHRY and CDR2 is SYGVKD in the germline V gene. The CDR3 covers 13 residues. Trimming took off 2 bases at V and 2 bases at J, with 6 bases between the two ends.

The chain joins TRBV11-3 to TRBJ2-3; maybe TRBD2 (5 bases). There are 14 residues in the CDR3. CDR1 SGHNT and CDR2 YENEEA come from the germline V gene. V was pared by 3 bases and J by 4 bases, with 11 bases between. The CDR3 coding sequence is TGTGCCAGCAGCTTTACGGGAAACGCAGATACGCAGTATTTT. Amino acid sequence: CASSFTGNADTQYF.

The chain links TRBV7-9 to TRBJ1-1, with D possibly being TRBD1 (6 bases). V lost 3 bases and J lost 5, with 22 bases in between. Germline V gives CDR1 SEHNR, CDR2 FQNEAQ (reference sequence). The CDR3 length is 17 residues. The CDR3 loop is CASSFFRPSGDRTEAFF. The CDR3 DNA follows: TGTGCCAGCAGCTTCTTTAGGCCTTCAGGGGATAGGACTGAAGCTTTCTTT.